The T cell receptor (beta chain) described here comes from a study of PD-L1 blockade in urothelial cancer. As for the study in general: Patients commenced atezolizumab around 2014, and it was given at 1,200 mg intravenously every 3 weeks. Median blood clonality was 0.080, with around 77,000 unique TCRs.

The repertoire was sequenced with immunoSEQ multiplex PCR; TCRdb's copy has only in-frame clones and lacks some. The sample comprises 15,000 to 20,000 clones, about 85% of which are singletons, and more than 1.5% rests with the top ten. Time point meaning: peripheral blood 6 weeks after treatment start. Germline trimming cut 4 bases from V and 1 base from J; bases unmatched to any gene: 10. Germline V gene sequence: CDR1 SGDLS, CDR2 YYNGEE. The CDR3 runs to 16 residues. The sequencing here drew on PBMCs, taken around atezolizumab (anti-PD-L1) treatment. The sequence was obtained from a man in his fifties with urothelial cancer. This chain links TRBV9 with TRBJ2-5; 7 nucleotides match TRBD2. This CDR3 reads CASSSLAGATQETQYF. CDR3 in DNA: TGTGCCAGCAGCTCACTGGCGGGAGCCACCCAAGAGACCCAGTACTTC.